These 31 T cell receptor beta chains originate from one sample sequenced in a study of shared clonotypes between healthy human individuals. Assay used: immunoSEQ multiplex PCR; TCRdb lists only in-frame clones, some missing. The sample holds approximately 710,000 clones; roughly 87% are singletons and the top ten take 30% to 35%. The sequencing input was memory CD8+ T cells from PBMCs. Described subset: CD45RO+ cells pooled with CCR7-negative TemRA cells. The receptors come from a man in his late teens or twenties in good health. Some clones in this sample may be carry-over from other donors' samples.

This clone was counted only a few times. For the CDR3, the DNA is TGTGCCAGCAGCGCAGACAGGGACATAGAAGCTTTCTTT. Translated: CASSADRDIEAFF. This sequence joins TRBV9 and TRBJ1-1; TRBD1 agrees at 7 bases. The CDR3 runs to 13 residues. V lost 3 bases to trimming and J lost 8 bases; unmatched junction nucleotides: 7. The germline gives CDR1 SGDLS, CDR2 YYNGEE.

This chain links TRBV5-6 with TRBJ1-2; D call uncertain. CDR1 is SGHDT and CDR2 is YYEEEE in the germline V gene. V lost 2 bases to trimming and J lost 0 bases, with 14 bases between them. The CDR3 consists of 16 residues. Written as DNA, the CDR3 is TGTGCCAGCAGCTTTGGGAGACCAGTCCCTAACTATGGCTACACCTTC. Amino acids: CASSFGRPVPNYGYTF.

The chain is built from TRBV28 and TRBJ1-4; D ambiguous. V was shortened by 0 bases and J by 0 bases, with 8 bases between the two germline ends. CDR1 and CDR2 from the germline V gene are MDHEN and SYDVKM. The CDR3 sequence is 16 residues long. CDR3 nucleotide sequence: TGTGCCAGCAGTTTATGGTGGGGAGCAACTAATGAAAAACTGTTTTTT. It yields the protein CASSLWWGATNEKLFF.

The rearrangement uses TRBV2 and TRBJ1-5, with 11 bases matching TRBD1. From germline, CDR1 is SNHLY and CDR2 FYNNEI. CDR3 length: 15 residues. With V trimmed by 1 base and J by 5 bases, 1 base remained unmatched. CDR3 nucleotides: TGTGCCAGCAGTGAAGGGACAGGGGGCTATCAGCCCCAGCATTTT. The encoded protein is CASSEGTGGYQPQHF.

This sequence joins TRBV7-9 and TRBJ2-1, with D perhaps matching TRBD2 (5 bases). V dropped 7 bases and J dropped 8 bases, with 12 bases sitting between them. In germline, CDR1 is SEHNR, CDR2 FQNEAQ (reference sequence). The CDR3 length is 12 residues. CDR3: CASKLVIYEQFF. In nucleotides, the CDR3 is TGTGCCAGCAAACTAGTCATCTATGAGCAGTTCTTC.

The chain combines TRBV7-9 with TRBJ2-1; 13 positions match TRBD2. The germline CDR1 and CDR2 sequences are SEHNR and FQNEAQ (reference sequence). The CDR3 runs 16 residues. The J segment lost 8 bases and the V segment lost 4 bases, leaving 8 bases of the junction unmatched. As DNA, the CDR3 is TGTGCCAGCAGCTCCAAAACTAGCGGGAGGGCCGATGAGCAGTTCTTC. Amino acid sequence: CASSSKTSGRADEQFF.

The CDR3 DNA is TGTGCCAGCAGTGAAAACAGGCCCAACACCGGGGAGCTGTTTTTT. Translated, it gives CASSENRPNTGELFF. The gene calls are TRBV6-1 and TRBJ2-2; maybe TRBD1 (5 bases). V was pared by 2 bases and J by 2 bases, with 9 bases between. This CDR3 has 15 residues. Germline lookup yields CDR1 MNHNS and CDR2 SASEGT.

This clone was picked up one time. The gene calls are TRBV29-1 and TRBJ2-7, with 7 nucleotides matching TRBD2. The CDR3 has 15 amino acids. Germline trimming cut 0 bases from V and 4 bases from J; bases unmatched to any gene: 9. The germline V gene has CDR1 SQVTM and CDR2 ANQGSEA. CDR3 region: CSVEDWVAGPYEQYF. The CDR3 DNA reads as TGCAGCGTTGAAGATTGGGTAGCGGGTCCTTACGAGCAGTACTTC.

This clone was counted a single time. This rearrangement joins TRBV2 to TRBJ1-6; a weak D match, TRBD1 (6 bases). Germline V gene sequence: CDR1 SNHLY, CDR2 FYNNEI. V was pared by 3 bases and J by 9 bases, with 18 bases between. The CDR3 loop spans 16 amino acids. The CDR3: CASSDNSQGGGSPLHF. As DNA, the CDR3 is TGTGCCAGCAGTGATAATTCCCAGGGAGGGGGTTCACCCCTCCACTTT.

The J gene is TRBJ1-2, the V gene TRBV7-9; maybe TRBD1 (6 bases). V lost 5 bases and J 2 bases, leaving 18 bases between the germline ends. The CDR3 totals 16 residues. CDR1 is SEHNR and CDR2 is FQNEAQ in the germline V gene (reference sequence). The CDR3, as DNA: TGTGCCAGCAGCGCCGGCCAGGGGACGGAGAACTATGGCTACACCTTC. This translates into CASSAGQGTENYGYTF.

The CDR3 protein is CASRGRQSTNEKLFF. CDR3 DNA: TGTGCCAGCAGGGGCAGGCAATCAACTAATGAAAAACTGTTTTTT. This chain links TRBV28 with TRBJ1-4; D is unclear. Deletions cut 6 bases from V and 0 bases from J, with 11 bases between. Germline assignment: CDR1 MDHEN and CDR2 SYDVKM. The CDR3 has 15 residues.

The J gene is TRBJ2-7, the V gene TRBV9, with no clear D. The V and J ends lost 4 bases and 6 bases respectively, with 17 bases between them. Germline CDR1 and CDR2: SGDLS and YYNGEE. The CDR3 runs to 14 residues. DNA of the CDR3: TGTGCCAGCAGCTCAATAGGTTTGTTTGGCGAGCAGTACTTC. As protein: CASSSIGLFGEQYF.

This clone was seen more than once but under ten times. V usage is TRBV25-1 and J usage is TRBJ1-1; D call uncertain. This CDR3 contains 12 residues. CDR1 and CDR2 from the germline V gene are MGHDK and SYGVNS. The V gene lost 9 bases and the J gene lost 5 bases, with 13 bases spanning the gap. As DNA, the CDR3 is TGTGCCAGTAAACGTGGGTGGACTGAAGCTTTCTTT. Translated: CASKRGWTEAFF. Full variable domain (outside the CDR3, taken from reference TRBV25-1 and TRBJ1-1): EADIYQTPRYLVIGTGKKITLECSQTMGHDKMYWYQQDPGMELHLIHYSYGVNSTEKGDLSSESTVSRIRTEHFPLTLESARPSHTSQYLCASKRGWTEAFFGQGTRLTVV.

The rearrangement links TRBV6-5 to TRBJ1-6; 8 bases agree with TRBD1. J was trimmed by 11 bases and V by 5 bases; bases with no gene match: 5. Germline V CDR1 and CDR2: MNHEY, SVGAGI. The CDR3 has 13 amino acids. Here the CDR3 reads CASSPGGSAPLHF. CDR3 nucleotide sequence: TGTGCCAGCAGTCCAGGGGGCTCGGCACCCCTCCACTTT.

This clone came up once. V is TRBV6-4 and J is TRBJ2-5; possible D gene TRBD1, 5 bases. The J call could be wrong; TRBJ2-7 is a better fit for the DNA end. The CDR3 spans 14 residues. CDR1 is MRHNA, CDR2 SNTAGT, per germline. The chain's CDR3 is CASSDQRQRHEQYF. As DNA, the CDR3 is TGTGCCAGCAGTGACCAGAGACAGAGGCACGAGCAGTACTTC.

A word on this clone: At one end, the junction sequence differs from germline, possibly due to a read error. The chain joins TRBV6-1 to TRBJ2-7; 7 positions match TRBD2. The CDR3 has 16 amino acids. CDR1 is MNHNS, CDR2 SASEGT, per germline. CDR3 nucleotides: TGTGCCAGCAGTGAAGAGGGGTGGCGGGAGTTATCTAACTCAATCTTC. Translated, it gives CASSEEGWRELSNSIF.

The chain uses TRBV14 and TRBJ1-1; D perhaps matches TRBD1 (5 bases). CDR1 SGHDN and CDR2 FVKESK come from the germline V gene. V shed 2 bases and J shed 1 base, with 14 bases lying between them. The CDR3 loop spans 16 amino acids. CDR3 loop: CASSQRRGAENTEAFF. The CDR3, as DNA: TGTGCCAGCAGCCAAAGACGAGGGGCCGAGAACACTGAAGCTTTCTTT.

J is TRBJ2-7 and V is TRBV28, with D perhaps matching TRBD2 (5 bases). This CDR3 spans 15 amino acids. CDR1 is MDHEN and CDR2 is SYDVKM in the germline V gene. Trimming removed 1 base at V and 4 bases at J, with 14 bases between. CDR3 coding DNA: TGTGCCAGCAGTTTATTCCGGGGTCTAAGTTACGAGCAGTACTTC. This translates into CASSLFRGLSYEQYF.

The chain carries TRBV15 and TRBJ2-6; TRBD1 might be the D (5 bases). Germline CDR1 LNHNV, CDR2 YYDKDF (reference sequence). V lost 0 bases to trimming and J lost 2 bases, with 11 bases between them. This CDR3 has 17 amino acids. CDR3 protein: CATSRDSMGPGANVLTF. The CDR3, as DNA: TGTGCCACCAGCAGAGATTCTATGGGGCCTGGGGCCAACGTCCTGACTTTC.

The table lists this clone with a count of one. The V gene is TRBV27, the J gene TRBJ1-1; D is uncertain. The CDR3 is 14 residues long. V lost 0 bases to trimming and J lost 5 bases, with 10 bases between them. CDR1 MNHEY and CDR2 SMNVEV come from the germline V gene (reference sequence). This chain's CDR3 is CASSLSMSGTEAFF. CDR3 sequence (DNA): TGTGCCAGCAGTTTATCCATGAGTGGTACTGAAGCTTTCTTT.

The CDR3 DNA reads as TGTGCCAGCAGCGTGGGCGGCGAGACCCAGTACTTC. Encoded protein: CASSVGGETQYF. This sequence joins TRBV28 and TRBJ2-5; D is unclear. V was cut by 6 bases and J by 5 bases, with 10 bases left in between. The CDR3 sequence is 12 residues long. Germline V gene data show CDR1 as MDHEN and CDR2 as SYDVKM.

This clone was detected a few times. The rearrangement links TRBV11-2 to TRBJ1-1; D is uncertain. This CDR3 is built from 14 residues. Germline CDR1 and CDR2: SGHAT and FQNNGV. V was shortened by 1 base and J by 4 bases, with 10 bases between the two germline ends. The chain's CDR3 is CASSLAVVGTEAFF. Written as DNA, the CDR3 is TGTGCCAGCAGCTTAGCCGTCGTGGGCACTGAAGCTTTCTTT.

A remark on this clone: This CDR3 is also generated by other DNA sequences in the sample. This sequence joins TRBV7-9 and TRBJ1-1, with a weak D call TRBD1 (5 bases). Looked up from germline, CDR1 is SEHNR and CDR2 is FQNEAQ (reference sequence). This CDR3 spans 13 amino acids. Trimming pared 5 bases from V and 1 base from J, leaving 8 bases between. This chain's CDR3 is CASSRGQNTEAFF. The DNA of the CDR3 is TGTGCCAGCAGCCGTGGACAGAACACTGAAGCTTTCTTT.

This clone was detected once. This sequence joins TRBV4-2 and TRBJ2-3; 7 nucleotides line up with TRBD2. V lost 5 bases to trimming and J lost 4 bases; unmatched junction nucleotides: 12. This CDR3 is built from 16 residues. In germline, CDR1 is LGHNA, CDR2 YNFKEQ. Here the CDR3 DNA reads TGTGCCAGCAGCGCTTTTTGGGGAGGGCCATCAGATACGCAGTATTTT. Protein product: CASSAFWGGPSDTQYF.

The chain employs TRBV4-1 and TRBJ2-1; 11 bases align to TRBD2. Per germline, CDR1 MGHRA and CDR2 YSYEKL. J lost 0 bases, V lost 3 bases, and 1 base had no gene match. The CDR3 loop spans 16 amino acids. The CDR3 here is CASSHGTSGSYNEQFF. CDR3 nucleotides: TGCGCCAGCAGCCATGGGACTAGCGGCTCCTACAATGAGCAGTTCTTC.

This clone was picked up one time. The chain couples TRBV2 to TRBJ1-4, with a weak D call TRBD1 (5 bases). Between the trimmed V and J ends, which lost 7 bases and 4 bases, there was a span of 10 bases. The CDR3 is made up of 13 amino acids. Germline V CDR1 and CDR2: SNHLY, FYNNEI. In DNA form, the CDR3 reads TGTGCCAGCACGGGGACCTTTAATGAAAAACTGTTTTTT. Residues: CASTGTFNEKLFF.

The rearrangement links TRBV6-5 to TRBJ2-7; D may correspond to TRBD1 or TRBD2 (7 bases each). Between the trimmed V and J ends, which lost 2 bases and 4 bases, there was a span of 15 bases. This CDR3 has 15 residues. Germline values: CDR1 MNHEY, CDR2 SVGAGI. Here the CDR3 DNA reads TGTGCCAGCAGTTACGGGAGGGGGCGGCAGTACGAGCAGTACTTC. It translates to CASSYGRGRQYEQYF.

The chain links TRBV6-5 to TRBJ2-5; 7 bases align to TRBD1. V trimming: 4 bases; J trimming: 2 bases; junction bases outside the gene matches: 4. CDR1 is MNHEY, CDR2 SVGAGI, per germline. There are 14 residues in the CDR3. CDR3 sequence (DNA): TGTGCCAGCAGTTTGACGGGACAGCAAGAGACCCAGTACTTC. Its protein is CASSLTGQQETQYF.

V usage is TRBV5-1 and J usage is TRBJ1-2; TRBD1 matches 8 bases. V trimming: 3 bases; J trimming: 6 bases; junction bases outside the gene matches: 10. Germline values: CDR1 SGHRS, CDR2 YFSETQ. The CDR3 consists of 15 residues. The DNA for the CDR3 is TGCGCCAGCAGCTCAAGACCGGGACAGGACGATGGCTACACCTTC. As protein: CASSSRPGQDDGYTF.

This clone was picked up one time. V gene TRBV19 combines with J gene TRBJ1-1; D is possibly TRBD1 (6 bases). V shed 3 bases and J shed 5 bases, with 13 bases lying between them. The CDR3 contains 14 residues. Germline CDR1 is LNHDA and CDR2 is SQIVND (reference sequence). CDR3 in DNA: TGTGCCAGTAGTATGGGCAGGGGCAGGACTGAAGCTTTCTTT. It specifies CASSMGRGRTEAFF.

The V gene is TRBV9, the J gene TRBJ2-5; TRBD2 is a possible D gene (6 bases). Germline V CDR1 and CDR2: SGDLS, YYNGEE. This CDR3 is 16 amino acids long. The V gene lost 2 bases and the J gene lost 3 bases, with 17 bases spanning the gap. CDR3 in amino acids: CASSVDRDSLKETQYF. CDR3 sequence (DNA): TGTGCCAGCAGCGTGGACCGGGACTCCCTAAAAGAGACCCAGTACTTC.